Included here is one T cell receptor (beta chain) sequence, with context. Germline CDR1 is SGDLS and CDR2 is YYNGEE. This CDR3 spans 14 amino acids. V lost 0 bases, J lost 4 bases, and 4 bases stayed unmatched. The data derive from a study of CD8 T cells in acute hepatitis C reinfection. Time point reported: naive CD8 control sorted from an acute-time-point sample. People who inject drugs in the Montreal Hepatitis C Cohort were donors. A positive HCV RNA or antibody test following a negative test within 24 weeks defined acute primary infection. Using immunoSEQ multiplex PCR, the repertoire was profiled, and TCRdb retains in-frame clones only, with some absent. This table holds fewer than 40,000 clones, roughly 85% found once.

The sequenced sample was naive CD8+ T cells from PBMCs. The clonotype comes from a woman between 18 and 29 years old who spontaneously cleared hepatitis C infection. V and J are TRBV9 and TRBJ2-7, with 7 nucleotides matching TRBD1. CDR3 protein: CASSVGDRVYEQYF. Written as DNA, the CDR3 is TGTGCCAGCAGCGTAGGGGACAGAGTTTACGAGCAGTACTTC.